The text below deals with one T cell receptor (beta chain). The data originate from a study of shared clonotypes between healthy human individuals. The wider study: Donors had three CD4 naive, three CD4 memory, two CD8 naive and one CD8 memory plate apiece.

This CDR3 spans 17 amino acids. Germline CDR1 reads SGHRS; CDR2 reads YFSETQ. The J segment lost 4 bases and the V segment lost 4 bases, leaving 11 bases of the junction unmatched. The repertoire was sequenced with immunoSEQ multiplex PCR; TCRdb's copy has only in-frame clones and lacks some. The table has around 1.4 million clones, 98% to 99% seen once. Participating donors were healthy, HIV-negative adults free of recent acute infections or vaccinations. The specimen was naive CD4+ T cells sorted from blood. Subset given: CD45RA+ positively selected. The sequence was obtained from a man aged 25-40 years in good health. The gene calls are TRBV5-1 and TRBJ2-7, with 13 positions matching TRBD2. CDR3 in DNA: TGCGCCAGCAGCCCGGGGGTCAGGACTAGCGGGAGTTACGAGCAGTACTTC. It codes for CASSPGVRTSGSYEQYF.